This TCR beta chain was identified in a study of OX40 agonist ivuxolimab in advanced cancers. Study-level background: Three dose-escalation patients had partial responses: one with hepatocellular carcinoma and two with cutaneous melanoma.

V trimming: 6 bases; J trimming: 7 bases; junction bases outside the gene matches: 10. The CDR3 is 14 amino acids. Per the germline V gene, CDR1 is MDHEN and CDR2 is SYDVKM. The protocol was immunoSEQ multiplex PCR, while the TCRdb copy is restricted to in-frame clones and leaves out a portion. The table includes over 70,000 clones, 86% detected once. A note on this clone: What it recognizes is unknown.

Study-wide results and limits: Some of the nonresponding patients also showed low levels of normalized T-cell clonal expansion.

The chain is built from TRBV28 and TRBJ2-3, with 7 positions matching TRBD1. The TCR was taken from an adult with an advanced solid tumor such as melanoma, head and neck, liver or kidney cancer. The sample consisted of CD4+ or CD8+ T cells sorted from blood, taken in a trial of the OX40 agonist ivuxolimab. CDR3: CASSTRQGVNTQYF. CDR3 coding DNA: TGTGCCAGCAGCACCCGACAGGGTGTGAATACGCAGTATTTT.